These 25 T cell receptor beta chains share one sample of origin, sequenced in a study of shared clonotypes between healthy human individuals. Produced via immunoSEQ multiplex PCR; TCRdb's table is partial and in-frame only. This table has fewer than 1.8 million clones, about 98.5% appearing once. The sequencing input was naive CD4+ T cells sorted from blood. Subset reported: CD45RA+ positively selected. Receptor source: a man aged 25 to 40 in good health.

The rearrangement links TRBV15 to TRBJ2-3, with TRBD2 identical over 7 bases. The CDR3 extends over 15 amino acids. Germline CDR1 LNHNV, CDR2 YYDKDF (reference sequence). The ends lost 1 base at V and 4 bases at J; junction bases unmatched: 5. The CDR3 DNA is TGTGCCACCAGCAGAGTTGTGGGAGGGTCAGATACGCAGTATTTT. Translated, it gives CATSRVVGGSDTQYF.

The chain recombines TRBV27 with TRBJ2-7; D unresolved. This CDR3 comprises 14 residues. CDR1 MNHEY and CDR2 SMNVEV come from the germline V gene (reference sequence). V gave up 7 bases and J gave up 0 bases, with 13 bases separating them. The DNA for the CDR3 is TGTGCCAGCACCACCGACCCGAACTCCTACGAGCAGTACTTC. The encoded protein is CASTTDPNSYEQYF.

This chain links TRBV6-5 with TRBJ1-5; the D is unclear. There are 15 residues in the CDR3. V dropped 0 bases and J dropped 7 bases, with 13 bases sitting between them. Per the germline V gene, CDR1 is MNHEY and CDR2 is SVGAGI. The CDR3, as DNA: TGTGCCAGCAGTTACTCGAGTCGTGTAAGGCAGCCCCAGCATTTT. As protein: CASSYSSRVRQPQHF.

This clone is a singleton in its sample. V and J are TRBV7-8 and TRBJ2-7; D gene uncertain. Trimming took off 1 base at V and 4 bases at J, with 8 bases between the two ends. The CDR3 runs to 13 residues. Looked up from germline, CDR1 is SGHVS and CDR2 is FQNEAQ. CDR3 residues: CASSLVDAYEQYF. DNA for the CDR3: TGTGCCAGCAGCTTAGTAGACGCTTACGAGCAGTACTTC.

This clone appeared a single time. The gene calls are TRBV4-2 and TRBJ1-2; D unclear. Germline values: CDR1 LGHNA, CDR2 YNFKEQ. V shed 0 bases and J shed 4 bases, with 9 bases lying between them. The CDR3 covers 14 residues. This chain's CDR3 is CASSQDPYTYGYTF. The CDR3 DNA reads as TGTGCCAGCAGCCAAGATCCTTATACCTATGGCTACACCTTC.

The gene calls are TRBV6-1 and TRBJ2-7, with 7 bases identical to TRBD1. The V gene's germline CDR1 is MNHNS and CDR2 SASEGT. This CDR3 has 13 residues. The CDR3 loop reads CASRRGPSYEQYF. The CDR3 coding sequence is TGTGCAAGCCGTAGGGGGCCCTCCTACGAGCAGTACTTC.

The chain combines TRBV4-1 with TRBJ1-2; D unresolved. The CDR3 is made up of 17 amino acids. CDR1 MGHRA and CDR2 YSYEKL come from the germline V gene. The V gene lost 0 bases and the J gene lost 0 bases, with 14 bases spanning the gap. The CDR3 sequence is CASSQEVLVGTNYGYTF. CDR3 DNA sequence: TGCGCCAGCAGCCAAGAGGTTTTGGTAGGCACTAACTATGGCTACACCTTC.

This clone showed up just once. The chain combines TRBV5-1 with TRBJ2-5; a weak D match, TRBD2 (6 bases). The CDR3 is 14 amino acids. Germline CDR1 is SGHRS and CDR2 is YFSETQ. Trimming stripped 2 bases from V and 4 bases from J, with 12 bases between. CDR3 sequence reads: CASSLLAVGETQYF. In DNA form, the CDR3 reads TGCGCCAGCAGCTTATTAGCGGTAGGAGAGACCCAGTACTTC.

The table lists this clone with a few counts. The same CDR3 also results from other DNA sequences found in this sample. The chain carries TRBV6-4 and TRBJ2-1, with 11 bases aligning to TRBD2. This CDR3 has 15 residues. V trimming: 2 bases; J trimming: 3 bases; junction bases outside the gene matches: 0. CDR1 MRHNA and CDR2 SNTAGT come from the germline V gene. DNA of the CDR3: TGTGCCAGCAGTGACGGGACTAGCGGCTACAATGAGCAGTTCTTC. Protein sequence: CASSDGTSGYNEQFF.

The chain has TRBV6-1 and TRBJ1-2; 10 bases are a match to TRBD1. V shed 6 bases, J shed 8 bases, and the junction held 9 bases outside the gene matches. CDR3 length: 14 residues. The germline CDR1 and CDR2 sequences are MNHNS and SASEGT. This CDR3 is CASRTGTGVGGYTF. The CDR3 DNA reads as TGTGCCAGCAGAACCGGGACAGGGGTCGGGGGCTACACCTTC.

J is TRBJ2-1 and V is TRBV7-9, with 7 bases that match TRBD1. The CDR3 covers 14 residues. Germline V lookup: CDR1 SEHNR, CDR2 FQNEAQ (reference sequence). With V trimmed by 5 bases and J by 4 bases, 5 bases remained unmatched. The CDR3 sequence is CASSRDSPYNEQFF. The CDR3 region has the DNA TGTGCCAGCAGCCGGGACAGTCCATACAATGAGCAGTTCTTC.

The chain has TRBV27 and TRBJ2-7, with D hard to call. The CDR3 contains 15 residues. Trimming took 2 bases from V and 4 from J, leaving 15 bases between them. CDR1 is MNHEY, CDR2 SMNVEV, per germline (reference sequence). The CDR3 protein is CASSLNGQIPYEQYF. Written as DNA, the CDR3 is TGTGCCAGCAGTTTAAACGGCCAAATCCCGTACGAGCAGTACTTC.

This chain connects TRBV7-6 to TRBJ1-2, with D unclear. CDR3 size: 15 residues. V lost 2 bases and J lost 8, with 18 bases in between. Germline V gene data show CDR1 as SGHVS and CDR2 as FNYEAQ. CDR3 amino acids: CASSLNPGQAAGYTF. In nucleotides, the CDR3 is TGTGCCAGCAGCTTAAACCCCGGGCAGGCGGCGGGCTACACCTTC.

In DNA form, the CDR3 reads TGTGCCAGCAGTTTCCTGACCGGGACTAGCGGCTACGAGCAGTACTTC. This translates into CASSFLTGTSGYEQYF. This rearrangement joins TRBV27 to TRBJ2-7, with TRBD2 matching over 11 bases. The CDR3 sequence is 16 residues long. Germline-derived CDR1 and CDR2 are MNHEY and SMNVEV (reference sequence). V shed 3 bases, J shed 3 bases, and the junction held 7 bases outside the gene matches.

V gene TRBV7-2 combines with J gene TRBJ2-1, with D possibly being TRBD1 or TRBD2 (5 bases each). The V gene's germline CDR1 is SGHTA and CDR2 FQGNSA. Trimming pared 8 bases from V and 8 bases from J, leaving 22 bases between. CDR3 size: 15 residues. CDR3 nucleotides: TGTGCCAGCGGCCACGGGGCTAGCCGGGGCGATGAGCAGTTCTTC. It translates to CASGHGASRGDEQFF.

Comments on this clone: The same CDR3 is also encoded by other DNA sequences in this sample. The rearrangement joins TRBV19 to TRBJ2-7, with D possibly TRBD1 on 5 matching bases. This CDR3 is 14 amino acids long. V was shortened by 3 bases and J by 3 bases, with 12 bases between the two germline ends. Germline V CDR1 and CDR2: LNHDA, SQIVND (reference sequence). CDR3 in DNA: TGTGCCAGTAGTATTCGATCAGGGATCTACGAGCAGTACTTC. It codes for CASSIRSGIYEQYF.

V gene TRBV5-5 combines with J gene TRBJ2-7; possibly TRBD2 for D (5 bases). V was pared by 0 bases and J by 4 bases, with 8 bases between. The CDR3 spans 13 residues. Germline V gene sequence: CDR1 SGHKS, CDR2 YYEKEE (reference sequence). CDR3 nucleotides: TGTGCCAGCAGCTTGGACAGAGGGTACGAGCAGTACTTC. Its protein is CASSLDRGYEQYF.

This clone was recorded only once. CDR3 amino acids: CASSHLMRAEAFF. The DNA for the CDR3 is TGCGCCAGCAGCCACCTTATGCGGGCTGAAGCTTTCTTT. The J gene is TRBJ1-1, the V gene TRBV4-1, with D hard to call. The CDR3 sequence is 13 residues long. Per the germline V gene, CDR1 is MGHRA and CDR2 is YSYEKL. V lost 3 bases and J 6 bases, leaving 11 bases between the germline ends.

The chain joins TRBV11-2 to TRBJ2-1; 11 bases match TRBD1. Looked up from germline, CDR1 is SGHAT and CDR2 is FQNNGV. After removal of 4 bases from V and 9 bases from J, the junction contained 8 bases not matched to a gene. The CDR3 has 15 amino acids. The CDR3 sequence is CASSSARTGGLEQFF. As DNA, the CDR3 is TGTGCCAGCAGCTCCGCAAGGACAGGGGGCCTTGAGCAGTTCTTC.

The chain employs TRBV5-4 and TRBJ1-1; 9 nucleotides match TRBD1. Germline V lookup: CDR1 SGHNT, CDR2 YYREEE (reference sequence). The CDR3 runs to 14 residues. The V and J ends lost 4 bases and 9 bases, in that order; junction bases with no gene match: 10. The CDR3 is CASSRGTGPAQAFF. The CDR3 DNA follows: TGTGCCAGCAGCCGCGGGACAGGGCCCGCGCAAGCTTTCTTT.

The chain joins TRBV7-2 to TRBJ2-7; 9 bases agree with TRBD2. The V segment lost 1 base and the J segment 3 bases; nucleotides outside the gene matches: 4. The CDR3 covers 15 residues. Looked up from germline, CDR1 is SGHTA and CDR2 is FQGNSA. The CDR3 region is CASSLVAGVGYEQYF. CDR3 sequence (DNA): TGTGCCAGCAGCTTAGTAGCGGGAGTCGGCTACGAGCAGTACTTC.

CDR3: CASSPPGQAIEQYF. The CDR3, as DNA: TGTGCCAGCAGTCCTCCGGGACAGGCTATCGAGCAGTACTTC. The gene calls are TRBV27 and TRBJ2-7, with 8 bases that match TRBD1. V dropped 5 bases and J dropped 6; count of bases not matched to a gene: 9. CDR3 length: 14 residues. CDR1 and CDR2 (germline): MNHEY, SMNVEV (reference sequence).

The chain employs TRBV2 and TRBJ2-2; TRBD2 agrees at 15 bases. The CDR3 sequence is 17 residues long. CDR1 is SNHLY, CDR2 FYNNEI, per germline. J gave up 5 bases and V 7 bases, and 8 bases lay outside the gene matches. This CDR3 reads CASIRTSGRALTGELFF. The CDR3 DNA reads TGTGCCAGCATTCGGACTAGCGGGAGGGCCCTGACCGGGGAGCTGTTTTTT.

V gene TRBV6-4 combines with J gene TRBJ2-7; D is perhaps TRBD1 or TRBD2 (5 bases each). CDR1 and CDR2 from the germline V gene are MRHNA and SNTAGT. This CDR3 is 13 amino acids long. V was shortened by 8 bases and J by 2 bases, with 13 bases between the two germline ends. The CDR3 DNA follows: TGTGCCAGCCGGGGCCAAGTACCCTACGAGCAGTACTTC. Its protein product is CASRGQVPYEQYF.

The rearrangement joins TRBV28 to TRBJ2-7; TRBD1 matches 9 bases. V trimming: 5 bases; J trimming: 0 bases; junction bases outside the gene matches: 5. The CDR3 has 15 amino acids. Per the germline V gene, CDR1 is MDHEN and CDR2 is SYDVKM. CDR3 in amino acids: CASSAPQGASYEQYF. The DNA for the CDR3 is TGTGCCAGCAGTGCACCACAGGGGGCCTCCTACGAGCAGTACTTC.